One sample yielded the 28 T cell receptor beta chains listed below, sequenced in a study of blood T cell repertoires in COVID-19. The data were produced by immunoSEQ multiplex PCR, yet TCRdb's version contains in-frame clones alone and is incomplete. This sample carries about 71,000 clones, roughly nine tenths of them seen once, and the ten largest clones take about 5.1%. Source material: peripheral blood. The receptors shown here come from a woman aged 18-35 years with acute or convalescent COVID-19.

The gene calls are TRBV7-8 and TRBJ2-2; no clear D gene. CDR1 and CDR2 (germline): SGHVS, FQNEAQ. The CDR3 covers 17 residues. Trimming cost V 1 base and J 2 bases, with 14 bases left between them. In DNA, the CDR3 is TGTGCCAGCAGCTTAGTGGCCCGCCGAACCAACACCGGGGAGCTGTTTTTT. It encodes CASSLVARRTNTGELFF.

The V gene is TRBV2, the J gene TRBJ2-1; tentatively, D is TRBD1 (7 bases). Germline assignment: CDR1 SNHLY and CDR2 FYNNEI. Trimming shortened V by 2 bases and J by 10 bases, and 21 bases separated the two germline ends. The CDR3 consists of 16 residues. DNA of the CDR3: TGTGCCAGCAGTGAAAGGGGCCAGGGGGGTGCGGGCGAGCAGTTCTTC. Its protein is CASSERGQGGAGEQFF.

The chain has TRBV19 and TRBJ2-1; the match to TRBD2 covers 9 bases. V was clipped by 3 bases and J by 0 bases; unmatched bases: 0. The CDR3 sequence is 15 residues long. Germline CDR1 and CDR2: LNHDA and SQIVND (reference sequence). The CDR3, as DNA: TGTGCCAGTAGTATTAGCGGGAGCTCCTACAATGAGCAGTTCTTC. Amino acids: CASSISGSSYNEQFF.

The chain has TRBV4-2 and TRBJ2-1, with 9 bases matching TRBD2. Germline loops: CDR1 LGHNA, CDR2 YNFKEQ. The J segment lost 5 bases and the V segment lost 0 bases, leaving 5 bases of the junction unmatched. The length of the CDR3 is 16 residues. The CDR3 nucleotides read TGTGCCAGCAGCCAAGATTGGGCGGGGGGGGACAATGAGCAGTTCTTC. Its translation: CASSQDWAGGDNEQFF.

This clone was picked up one time. In DNA form, the CDR3 reads TGTGCCAGCAGCGAAAAAAGACAGGGGTGGGTGGTCACTGAAGCTTTCTTT. This codes for CASSEKRQGWVVTEAFF. This sequence joins TRBV7-9 and TRBJ1-1; 8 nucleotides align to TRBD1. The germline V gene encodes CDR1 SEHNR and CDR2 FQNEAQ (reference sequence). J was trimmed by 4 bases and V by 5 bases; bases with no gene match: 15. The CDR3 runs 17 residues.

The chain has TRBV12-3 or TRBV12-4 and TRBJ1-2; the D is unclear. With 4 bases removed from V and 0 bases from J, the gap between germline ends came to 3 bases. CDR3 length: 12 residues. DNA for the CDR3: TGTGCCAGCAGTTCGTCTAACTATGGCTACACCTTC. Translating it yields CASSSSNYGYTF.

V usage is TRBV4-2 and J usage is TRBJ1-4, with D perhaps TRBD1 (5 bases). The length of the CDR3 is 14 residues. The V end was cut by 0 bases, the J end by 8 bases, with 10 bases between. Germline V gives CDR1 LGHNA, CDR2 YNFKEQ. CDR3 in amino acids: CASSQDWTNEKLFF. Written as DNA, the CDR3 is TGTGCCAGCAGCCAAGACTGGACAAACGAAAAACTGTTTTTT.

The V call is TRBV28, the J call TRBJ1-5; 8 bases agree with TRBD1. With 6 bases clipped from V and 3 bases from J, the junction kept 7 bases outside the gene matches. Germline loops: CDR1 MDHEN, CDR2 SYDVKM. This CDR3 is built from 15 residues. DNA for the CDR3: TGTGCCAGCAGAATGGACAGGGCCCTCAATCAGCCCCAGCATTTT. Its translation is CASRMDRALNQPQHF.

The chain joins TRBV5-1 to TRBJ1-4; TRBD1 matches 8 bases. The CDR3 is made up of 17 amino acids. CDR1 is SGHRS and CDR2 is YFSETQ in the germline V gene. V lost 4 bases to trimming and J lost 1 base; unmatched junction nucleotides: 9. CDR3 residues: CASSQGGGTGTNEKLFF. In DNA, the CDR3 is TGCGCCAGCAGCCAAGGGGGAGGGACAGGAACTAATGAAAAACTGTTTTTT.

The CDR3 DNA reads as TGTGCCAGAAGCTTGGTGGCGGGGATCTCCTACGAGCAGTACTTC. This gives the protein CARSLVAGISYEQYF. The chain has TRBV5-3 and TRBJ2-7, with D possibly being TRBD2 (6 bases). TRBV5-3 is an ORF, and what it does is uncertain. This CDR3 is built from 15 residues. V was clipped by 0 bases and J by 0 bases, with 10 bases between them.

The chain recombines TRBV28 with TRBJ2-7, with 10 bases that match TRBD1. Germline V gene lookup returns CDR1 MDHEN and CDR2 SYDVKM. Trimming at V came to 3 bases and at J to 6 bases, leaving 8 bases not matched to a gene. CDR3 length: 15 amino acids. The CDR3 spells CASSFPGQGVIEQYF. CDR3 coding DNA: TGTGCCAGCAGTTTCCCTGGACAGGGGGTAATCGAGCAGTACTTC.

The chain employs TRBV18 and TRBJ2-4; TRBD1 matches at 7 bases. CDR3 length equals 16 residues. V dropped 6 bases and J dropped 1; count of bases not matched to a gene: 9. Germline lookup yields CDR1 KGHSH and CDR2 LQKENI. CDR3 loop: CASSVDRVGAKNIQYF. The DNA for the CDR3 is TGTGCCAGCTCTGTCGACAGGGTCGGGGCCAAAAACATTCAGTACTTC. Full variable domain (outside the CDR3, taken from reference TRBV18 and TRBJ2-4): NAGVMQNPRHLVRRRGQEARLRCSPMKGHSHVYWYRQLPEEGLKFMVYLQKENIIDESGMPKERFSAEFPKEGPSILRIQQVVRGDSAAYFCASSVDRVGAKNIQYFGAGTRLSVL.

The rearrangement links TRBV19 to TRBJ1-4; D might be TRBD1 (5 bases). The germline CDR1 and CDR2 sequences are LNHDA and SQIVND (reference sequence). V was trimmed by 4 bases and J by 11 bases, leaving 17 bases between them. This CDR3 is built from 14 residues. CDR3: CASSNGAWGRKLFF. CDR3 DNA: TGTGCCAGTAGTAACGGGGCGTGGGGGAGGAAACTGTTTTTT.

This clone has more than one count but fewer than ten. The rearrangement links TRBV19 to TRBJ1-2; 7 nucleotides line up with TRBD1. J was trimmed by 0 bases and V by 4 bases; bases with no gene match: 5. The CDR3 extends over 15 amino acids. Germline V lookup: CDR1 LNHDA, CDR2 SQIVND (reference sequence). The CDR3 spells CASSRDGTANYGYTF. CDR3 nucleotides: TGTGCCAGTAGTAGGGATGGGACAGCTAACTATGGCTACACCTTC.

This sequence joins TRBV7-9 and TRBJ2-1, with 8 bases fitting TRBD2. After removal of 5 bases from V and 5 bases from J, the junction contained 8 bases not matched to a gene. The length of the CDR3 is 15 residues. Germline-derived CDR1 and CDR2 are SEHNR and FQNEAQ (reference sequence). The chain's CDR3 is CASSNGELADNEQFF. CDR3 DNA sequence: TGTGCCAGCAGCAACGGAGAACTAGCGGACAATGAGCAGTTCTTC.

The chain joins TRBV6-5 to TRBJ2-7; 7 bases align to TRBD1. V lost 8 bases, J lost 4 bases, and 5 bases stayed unmatched. CDR1 is MNHEY, CDR2 SVGAGI, per germline. The CDR3 covers 12 residues. The CDR3 nucleotides read TGTGCCAGCTGGGACAGTATATACGAGCAGTACTTC. This codes for CASWDSIYEQYF.

The rearrangement links TRBV3-1 (or the pseudogene TRBV3-2) to TRBJ1-1; TRBD1 matches at 11 bases. The CDR3 consists of 15 residues. Germline-derived CDR1 and CDR2 are LGHDT and YNNKEL (reference sequence). With V trimmed by 3 bases and J by 6 bases, 6 bases remained unmatched. CDR3 bases: TGTGCCAGCAGCCATTCGGACAGGGGGCCTGCTGAAGCTTTCTTT. Amino acid sequence: CASSHSDRGPAEAFF.

This clone has more than one count but fewer than ten. This sequence joins TRBV4-3 and TRBJ2-4, with TRBD2 identical over 7 bases. This CDR3 is built from 13 residues. CDR1 is LGHNA, CDR2 YSLEER, per germline. Germline trimming cut 9 bases from V and 6 bases from J; bases unmatched to any gene: 8. CDR3 sequence (DNA): TGCGCCAGTTCGCGGGAGAATGGAAACATTCAGTACTTC. It codes for CASSRENGNIQYF.

DNA for the CDR3: TGTGCCTGGACTTTGACAACCTCTGGAAACACCATATATTTT. As protein: CAWTLTTSGNTIYF. V usage is TRBV30 and J usage is TRBJ1-3; D remains unclear. Germline values: CDR1 GTSNPN, CDR2 SVGIG (reference sequence). This CDR3 is built from 14 residues. Trimming pared 4 bases from V and 0 bases from J, leaving 10 bases between.

J is TRBJ2-2 and V is TRBV4-1; 7 nucleotides match TRBD1. Looked up from germline, CDR1 is MGHRA and CDR2 is YSYEKL. This CDR3 region has 16 residues. The V segment lost 3 bases and the J segment 0 bases; nucleotides outside the gene matches: 4. The CDR3 region is CASSQLQGANTGELFF. In DNA, the CDR3 is TGCGCCAGCAGCCAGCTCCAGGGGGCGAACACCGGGGAGCTGTTTTTT.

On this clone: One junction end disagrees with the germline gene, perhaps due to a read error. The chain recombines TRBV5-1 with TRBJ2-7; a possible D gene is TRBD2 (5 bases). CDR1 and CDR2 (germline): SGHRS, YFSETQ. CDR3 length: 14 residues. As DNA, the CDR3 is TGCGCCAGCAGCCATGGGGTTGAAGACTACGGGCAGTACTTC. Translation gives CASSHGVEDYGQYF.

The rearrangement uses TRBV7-2 and TRBJ1-2; 8 bases align to TRBD1. The germline V gene encodes CDR1 SGHTA and CDR2 FQGNSA. The CDR3 covers 18 residues. V lost 0 bases, J lost 1 base, and 10 bases stayed unmatched. The CDR3 sequence is CASSLAGTGGWGNYGYTF. DNA of the CDR3: TGTGCCAGCAGCTTAGCCGGGACAGGCGGCTGGGGTAACTATGGCTACACCTTC.

This chain connects TRBV28 to TRBJ2-7; maybe TRBD1 (6 bases). Germline loops: CDR1 MDHEN, CDR2 SYDVKM. The CDR3 totals 15 residues. V was cut by 5 bases and J by 2 bases, with 16 bases left in between. The CDR3 DNA reads TGTGCCAGCAGTCCCTTGAGGGACACAACCTACGAGCAGTACTTC. Translated, it gives CASSPLRDTTYEQYF.

The V and J genes are TRBV6-2 or TRBV6-3 and TRBJ2-2; 12 nucleotides agree with TRBD2. V was clipped by 2 bases and J by 3 bases; unmatched bases: 4. The CDR3 covers 17 residues. Germline V lookup: CDR1 MNHEY, CDR2 SVGEGT. Here the CDR3 reads CASSYPSGGADTGELFF. In nucleotides, the CDR3 is TGTGCCAGCAGTTACCCTAGCGGGGGGGCTGACACCGGGGAGCTGTTTTTT.

The chain joins TRBV5-8 to TRBJ1-4; no firm D call. V gave up 4 bases and J gave up 5 bases, with 15 bases separating them. The CDR3 covers 15 residues. Germline CDR1 reads SGHTS; CDR2 reads YDEGEE. The CDR3 region has the DNA TGTGCCAGCAGCGTCGACTTAGGCAACAATGAAAAACTGTTTTTT. Translated: CASSVDLGNNEKLFF.

The rearrangement uses TRBV6-1 and TRBJ1-1; D not resolved. Germline V gene sequence: CDR1 MNHNS, CDR2 SASEGT. With 3 bases removed from V and 1 base from J, the gap between germline ends came to 12 bases. The CDR3 contains 15 residues. This CDR3 reads CASSESPTSNTEAFF. CDR3 nucleotide sequence: TGTGCCAGCAGTGAGTCCCCGACATCGAACACTGAAGCTTTCTTT.

This rearrangement joins TRBV19 to TRBJ1-5; TRBD1 aligns across 10 bases. This CDR3 region has 15 residues. J gave up 2 bases and V 5 bases, and 3 bases lay outside the gene matches. In germline, CDR1 is LNHDA, CDR2 SQIVND (reference sequence). The chain's CDR3 is CASSPGTGGNQPQHF. CDR3 DNA: TGTGCCAGTAGTCCCGGGACAGGGGGCAATCAGCCCCAGCATTTT.

The chain is built from TRBV6-2 or TRBV6-3 and TRBJ1-5, with a tentative D call TRBD1 (6 bases). Germline assignment: CDR1 MNHEY and CDR2 SVGEGT. V lost 5 bases and J lost 3, with 20 bases in between. The CDR3 runs 17 residues. CDR3 nucleotides: TGTGCCAGCAGTGGTGGACAGCGCAAAAGCTTCAATCAGCCCCAGCATTTT. Translation gives CASSGGQRKSFNQPQHF.